This paragraph covers one T cell receptor beta chain sequence. The sample belongs to a study of blood T cell repertoires in COVID-19. Study at large: Sample material is recorded as cDNA or gDNA derived from T cells, B-cell-depleted T cells, or PBMCs.

Here immunoSEQ multiplex PCR was the method, and the copy in TCRdb shows in-frame clones only, minus some. The data show about 130,000 clones, with approximately 90% seen just once and about 2.9% held by the top ten. Unmatched junction bases numbered 3, after V lost 7 bases and J lost 2 bases. Germline values: CDR1 SNHLY, CDR2 FYNNEI. The CDR3 is 14 residues long. Specimen: peripheral blood. V usage is TRBV2 and J usage is TRBJ1-4; 8 positions agree with TRBD1. This sequence was found in a man aged 55 to 69 with active or convalescent COVID-19. The CDR3: CASTDRGTNEKLFF. The CDR3 bases are TGTGCCAGCACAGACAGGGGTACTAATGAAAAACTGTTTTTT.